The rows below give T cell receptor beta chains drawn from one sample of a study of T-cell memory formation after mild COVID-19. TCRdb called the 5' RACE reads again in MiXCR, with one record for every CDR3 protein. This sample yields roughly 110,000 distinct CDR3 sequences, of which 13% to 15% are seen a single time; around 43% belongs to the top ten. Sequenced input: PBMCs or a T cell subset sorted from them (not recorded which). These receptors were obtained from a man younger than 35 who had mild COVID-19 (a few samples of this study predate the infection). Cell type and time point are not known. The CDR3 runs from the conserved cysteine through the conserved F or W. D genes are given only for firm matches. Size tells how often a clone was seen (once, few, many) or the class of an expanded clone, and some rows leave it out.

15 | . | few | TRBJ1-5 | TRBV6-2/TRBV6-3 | CASSEDNALNQPQHF | TGTGCCAGCAGTGAGGACAATGCCCTCAATCAGCCCCAGCATTTT
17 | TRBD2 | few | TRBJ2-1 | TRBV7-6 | CASSRSGGTSGADEQFF | TGTGCCAGCAGCCGATCCGGCGGGACTAGCGGGGCAGATGAGCAGTTCTTC
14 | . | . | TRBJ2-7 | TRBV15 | CATSRDKRPYEQYF | TGTGCCACCAGCAGAGATAAGCGGCCCTACGAGCAGTACTTC
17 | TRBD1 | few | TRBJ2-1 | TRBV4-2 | CASSQDWAGQGRNEQFF | TGTGCCAGCAGCCAAGATTGGGCCGGACAGGGTAGGAATGAGCAGTTCTTC
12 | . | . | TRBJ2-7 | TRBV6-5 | CASSAVLDEQYF | TGTGCCAGCAGTGCGGTCCTGGACGAGCAGTACTTC
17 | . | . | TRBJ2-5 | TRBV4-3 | CASSQDRVGPPMETQYF | TGCGCCAGCAGCCAAGATCGGGTCGGTCCACCGATGGAGACCCAGTACTTC
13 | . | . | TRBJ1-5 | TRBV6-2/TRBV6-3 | CASSYSLREPQHF | TGTGCCAGCAGTTACTCGTTGAGGGAGCCCCAGCATTTT
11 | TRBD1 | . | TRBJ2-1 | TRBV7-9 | CASSPGTEGFF | TGTGCCAGCAGCCCCGGGACAGAGGGGTTCTTC
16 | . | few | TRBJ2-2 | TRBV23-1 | CASSQSGTTGTGELFF | TGCGCCAGCAGTCAATCGGGGACGACCGGGACCGGGGAGCTGTTTTTT
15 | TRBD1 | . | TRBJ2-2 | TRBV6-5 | CASSLGQGATGELFF | TGTGCCAGCAGTTTGGGACAGGGCGCCACCGGGGAGCTGTTTTTT
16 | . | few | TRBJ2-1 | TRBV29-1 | CSVEGGAVRAYNEQFF | TGCAGCGTTGAAGGGGGCGCAGTCCGGGCCTACAATGAGCAGTTCTTC
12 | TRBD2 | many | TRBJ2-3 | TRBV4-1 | CASSPGGDTQYF | TGCGCCAGCAGCCCGGGGGGAGATACGCAGTATTTT
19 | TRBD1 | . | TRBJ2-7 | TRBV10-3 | CAISESTQGSGTGNYEQYF | TGTGCCATCAGTGAGTCGACTCAGGGCTCCGGGACAGGGAACTACGAGCAGTACTTC
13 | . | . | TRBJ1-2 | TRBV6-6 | CASSYDRPYGYTF | TGTGCCAGCAGTTACGACAGGCCCTATGGCTACACCTTC
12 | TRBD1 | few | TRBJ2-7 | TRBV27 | CASMTGDYEQYF | TGTGCCAGCATGACAGGGGACTACGAGCAGTACTTC
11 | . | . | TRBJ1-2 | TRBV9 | CASSVGYGYTF | TGTGCCAGCAGCGTAGGCTATGGCTACACCTTC
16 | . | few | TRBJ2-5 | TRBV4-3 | CASSQEGPAHQGTQYF | TGCGCCAGCAGCCAAGAGGGACCCGCTCACCAGGGGACCCAGTACTTC
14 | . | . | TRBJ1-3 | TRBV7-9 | CASSLGPGGNTIYF | TGTGCCAGCAGCTTAGGACCTGGGGGAAACACCATATATTTT
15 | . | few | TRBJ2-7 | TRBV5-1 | CASSFSRTSSYEQYF | TGCGCCAGCAGCTTCTCTCGGACGAGCTCCTACGAGCAGTACTTC
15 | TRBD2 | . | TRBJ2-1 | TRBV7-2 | CASSLLAGTYNEQFF | TGTGCCAGCAGCTTACTAGCGGGGACCTACAATGAGCAGTTCTTC
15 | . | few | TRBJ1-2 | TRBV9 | CASSVGQGGNYGYTF | TGTGCCAGCAGCGTAGGTCAAGGAGGGAACTATGGCTACACCTTC
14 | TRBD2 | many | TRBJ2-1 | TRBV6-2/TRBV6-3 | CASSPGLAAGEQFF | TGTGCCAGCAGTCCCGGACTAGCAGCAGGAGAGCAGTTCTTC
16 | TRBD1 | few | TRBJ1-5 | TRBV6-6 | CASSYLTGDSNQPQHF | TGTGCCAGCAGTTACCTTACAGGGGATAGCAATCAGCCCCAGCATTTT
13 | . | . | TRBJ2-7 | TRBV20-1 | CSASDLPPLEQYF | TGCAGTGCTAGCGACCTGCCCCCCCTCGAGCAGTACTTC
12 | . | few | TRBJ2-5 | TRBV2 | CASSDRRETQYF | TGTGCCAGCAGTGATCGGAGAGAGACCCAGTACTTC
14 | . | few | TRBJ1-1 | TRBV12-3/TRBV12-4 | CASRTPLSDTEAFF | TGTGCCAGCCGGACACCCCTCTCTGACACTGAAGCTTTCTTT
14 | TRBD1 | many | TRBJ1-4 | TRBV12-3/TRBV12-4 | CASSPAGQDEKLFF | TGTGCCAGCAGCCCCGCGGGACAGGATGAAAAACTGTTTTTT
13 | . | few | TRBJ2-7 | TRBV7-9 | CASSFGTPYEQYF | TGTGCCAGCAGCTTTGGGACTCCCTACGAGCAGTACTTC
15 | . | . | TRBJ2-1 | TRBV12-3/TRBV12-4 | CASSHIGATYNEQFF | TGTGCCAGCAGTCATATAGGGGCGACCTACAATGAGCAGTTCTTC
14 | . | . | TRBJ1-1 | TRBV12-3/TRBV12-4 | CASSHGGRATEAFF | TGTGCCAGCAGCCACGGCGGGAGGGCCACTGAAGCTTTCTTT
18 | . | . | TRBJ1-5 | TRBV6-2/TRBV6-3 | CASSADRSMVYSNQPQHF | TGTGCCAGCAGTGCCGACAGAAGCATGGTGTATAGCAATCAGCCCCAGCATTTT
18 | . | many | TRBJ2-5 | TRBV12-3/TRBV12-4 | CASSLVMRYELPEETQYF | TGTGCCAGCAGTTTAGTAATGAGATACGAGCTCCCCGAAGAGACCCAGTACTTC